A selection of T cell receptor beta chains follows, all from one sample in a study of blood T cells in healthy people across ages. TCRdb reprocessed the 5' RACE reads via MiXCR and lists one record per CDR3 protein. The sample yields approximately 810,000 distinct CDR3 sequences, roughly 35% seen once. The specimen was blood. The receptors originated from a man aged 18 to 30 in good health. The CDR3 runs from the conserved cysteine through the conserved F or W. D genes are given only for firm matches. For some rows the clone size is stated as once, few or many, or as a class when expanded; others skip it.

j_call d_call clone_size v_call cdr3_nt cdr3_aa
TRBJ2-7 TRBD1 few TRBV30 TGTGCCTGCGACAGGGAATCGTCCTACGAGCAGTACTTC CACDRESSYEQYF
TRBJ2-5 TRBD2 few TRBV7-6 TGTGCCAGCAGCTTAGAACTAGCGGCACAAGAGACCCAGTACTTC CASSLELAAQETQYF
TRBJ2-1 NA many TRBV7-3 TGTGCCAGCAGCTTAACGTTAAGATCTAAGGAGCAGTTCTTC CASSLTLRSKEQFF
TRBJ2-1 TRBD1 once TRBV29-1 TGCAGCGTTGGTAGGATCGTAGGACAGGGGGCAGCGACCCAGTTCTTC CSVGRIVGQGAATQFF
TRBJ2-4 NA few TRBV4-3 TGCGCCAGCAGCCCCACGGGTACAGCCAAAAACATTCAGTACTTC CASSPTGTAKNIQYF
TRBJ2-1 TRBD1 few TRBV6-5 TGTGCCACCGGGTCGGGACAGGGTGGTGGTGAGCAGTTCTTC CATGSGQGGGEQFF
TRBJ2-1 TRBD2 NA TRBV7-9 TGTGCCAGCGCCGGGGGGGTTGCCTACAATGAGCAGTTCTTC CASAGGVAYNEQFF
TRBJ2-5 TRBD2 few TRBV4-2 TGTGCCAGCAGCCCTGAGACTAGCGGGGGATCAAATGAGCAGTACTTC CASSPETSGGSNEQYF
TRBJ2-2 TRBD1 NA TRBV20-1 TGCAGTGCTAGAGATCGAACAGGGGAAAGGGCCGGGGAGCTGTTTTTT CSARDRTGERAGELFF
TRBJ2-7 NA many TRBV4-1 TGCGCCAGCAGCCAAGATCCGGGCACCTACGAGCAGTACTTC CASSQDPGTYEQYF
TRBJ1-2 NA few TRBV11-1 TGTGCCAGCTCGAAGTCCCGAGAAGACTATGGCTACACCTTC CASSKSREDYGYTF
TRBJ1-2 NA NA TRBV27 TGTGCCAGCAGTCCAGGCTCAACTAACTATGGCTACACCTTC CASSPGSTNYGYTF
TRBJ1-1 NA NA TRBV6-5 TGTGCCAGCAGTTACTCGATGGCACTGAACACTGAAGCTTTCTTT CASSYSMALNTEAFF
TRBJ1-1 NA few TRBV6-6 TGTGCCAGCAGTTACTCCGCCCAACCCCCCCGCACTGAAGCTTTCTTT CASSYSAQPPRTEAFF
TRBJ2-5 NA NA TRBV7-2 TGTGCCAGCAGCTTATCGCGTATGCAAGAGACCCAGTACTTC CASSLSRMQETQYF
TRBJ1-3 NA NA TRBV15 TGTGCCACCAGCAGAGATCGCGGAGGAAACACCATATATTTT CATSRDRGGNTIYF
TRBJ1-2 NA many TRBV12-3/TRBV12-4 TGCGCCAGCAGCCCCGGCTCGTATGGCTACACCTTC CASSPGSYGYTF
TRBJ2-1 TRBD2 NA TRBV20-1 TGCAGTGCTGCCGGTAGCGGGGGCGATAGCTCCTACAATGAGCAGTTCTTC CSAAGSGGDSSYNEQFF
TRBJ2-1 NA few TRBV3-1 TGTGCCGCGACGATAGGGGGGGGTGAGCAGTTCTTC CAATIGGGEQFF
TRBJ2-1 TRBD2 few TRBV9 TGTGCCAGCAGCCTCGGGACTAGCGGCTTGAGCTCCTACAATGAGCAGTTCTTC CASSLGTSGLSSYNEQFF
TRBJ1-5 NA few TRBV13 TGTGCCAGCAGCTTGGGAGGAAGACCCGATCAGCCCCAGCATTTT CASSLGGRPDQPQHF
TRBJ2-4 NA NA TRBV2 TGTGCCAGCAGTGAAGTCAGGGGAGCAAACATTCAGTACTTC CASSEVRGANIQYF
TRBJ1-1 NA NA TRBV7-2 TGTGCCAGCAGCTTAGACGGAGCAAACACTGAAGCTTTCTTT CASSLDGANTEAFF
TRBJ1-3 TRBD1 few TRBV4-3 TGCGCCAGCAGCCCTGACTCGGACAGGGGAAACACCATATATTTT CASSPDSDRGNTIYF
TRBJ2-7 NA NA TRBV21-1 TGTGCCAGCAGCAAGCTAGCGGGAGATTCCGAGCAGTACTTC CASSKLAGDSEQYF
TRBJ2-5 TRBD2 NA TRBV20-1 TGCAGTGCTGGAGCGGGGGGCGGCCAAGAGACCCAGTACTTC CSAGAGGGQETQYF
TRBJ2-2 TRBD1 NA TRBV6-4 TGTGCCAGCAGTGAGGGACAGCACGCCGGGGAGCTGTTTTTT CASSEGQHAGELFF
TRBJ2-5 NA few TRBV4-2 TGTGCCAGCAGCCAAGTAGCGGCGGAAGAGACCCAGTACTTC CASSQVAAEETQYF
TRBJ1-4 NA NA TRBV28 TGTGCCAGCACCAATGGCGGGACGGAACATGAAAAACTGTTTTTT CASTNGGTEHEKLFF
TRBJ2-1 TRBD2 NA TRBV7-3 TGTGCCAGCAGCGAGGTGCGGGGGGGCGTTAAAAATGAGCAGTTCTTC CASSEVRGGVKNEQFF
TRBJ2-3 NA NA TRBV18 TGTGCCAGCTCACAGGGGACGGATCCCGTTGTGGGTACGCAGTATTTT CASSQGTDPVVGTQYF
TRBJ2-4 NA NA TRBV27 TGTGCCAGCAGTTTATCTTTCACATTAGCCAAAAACATTCAGTACTTC CASSLSFTLAKNIQYF
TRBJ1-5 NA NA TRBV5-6 TGTGCCAGCAGCTTCTGGGGTAACAATCAGCCCCAGCATTTT CASSFWGNNQPQHF
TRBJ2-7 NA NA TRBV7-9 TGTGCCAGCAGCCCAAAGGATCCGATGGGTCCCATAGGGCAGTACTTC CASSPKDPMGPIGQYF
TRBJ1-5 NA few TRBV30 TGTGCCTGGAGTGGTGGGGGGGACATTCATAATCAGCCCCAGCATTTT CAWSGGGDIHNQPQHF
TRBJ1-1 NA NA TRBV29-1 TGCAGCGCTGACACGAACACTGAAGCTTTCTTT CSADTNTEAFF
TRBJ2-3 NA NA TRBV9 TGTGCCAGCAGCTCTATCGCTGATACGCAGTATTTT CASSSIADTQYF
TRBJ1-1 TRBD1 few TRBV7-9 TGTGCCAGCAGCCGCGAACCACAGGGGACCACTGAAGCTTTCTTT CASSREPQGTTEAFF
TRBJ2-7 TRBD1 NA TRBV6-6 TGTGCCAGCAGTCCACGGGACAGGGTACATGAGCAGTACTTC CASSPRDRVHEQYF
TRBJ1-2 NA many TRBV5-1 TGCGCCAGCAGCTTGGATTCCCTATGGCGCAGGACCAATGGCTACACCTTC CASSLDSLWRRTNGYTF
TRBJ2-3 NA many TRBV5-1 TGCGCCAGCAGCCATACGGACGAGCGCGATACGCAGTATTTT CASSHTDERDTQYF
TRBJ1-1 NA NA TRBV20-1 TGCAGTGCTAGACAGCCCGGGGCTAGGAACACTGAAGCTTTCTTT CSARQPGARNTEAFF
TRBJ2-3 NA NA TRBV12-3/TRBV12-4 TGTGCCAGCAGGGTACACACAGATACGCAGTATTTT CASRVHTDTQYF
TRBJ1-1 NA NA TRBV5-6 TGTGCCAGCAGCTTCCCACCGGGGGGAACTGAAGCTTTCTTT CASSFPPGGTEAFF
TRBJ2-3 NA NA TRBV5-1 TGCGCCAGCAGCGGACAGACCACAGATACGCAGTATTTT CASSGQTTDTQYF
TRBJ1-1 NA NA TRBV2 TGTGCCAGCAGTTACCAGGGCATGAACACTGAAGCTTTCTTT CASSYQGMNTEAFF
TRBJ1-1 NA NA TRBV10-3 TGTGCCATCAGGGCACAGGGGAACACTGAAGCTTTCTTT CAIRAQGNTEAFF
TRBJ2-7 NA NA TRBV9 TGTGCCAGCAGCTTCGGGGACGGAGCCTACGAGCAGTACTTC CASSFGDGAYEQYF
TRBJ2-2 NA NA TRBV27 TGTGCCAGCAGTTTCGGGACGACCGGGGAGCTGTTTTTT CASSFGTTGELFF
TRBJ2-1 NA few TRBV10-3 TGTGCCATCAGTCCCCGGGGAGGGGGCCTTTCCTACAATGAGCAGTTCTTC CAISPRGGGLSYNEQFF
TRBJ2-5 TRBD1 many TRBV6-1 TGTGCCAGCAGTGAAGCGGGGACAGCCCAAGAGACCCAGTACTTC CASSEAGTAQETQYF